This TCR beta chain was captured by sequencing in a study of identical twins. General study results and limits: Insertions were fewer in abundant cord blood beta clonotypes, whereas memory repertoires showed none of this pattern.

MiXCR was run by TCRdb on the 5' RACE reads, yielding one entry per CDR3 protein. The data hold hundreds of thousands of distinct CDR3 sequences, with around 8.6% observed a single time. Trimming removed 2 bases from V and 4 bases from J, with 14 bases in between. The CDR3 sequence is 14 residues long. CDR1 and CDR2 from the germline V gene are SQVTM and ANQGSEA. In this sample, this clonotype turned up a few times. Its antigen is currently unknown. In addition, the sample was reused for a study of yellow fever vaccine responses in identical twins.

Sequenced material: PBMCs. The chain links TRBV29-1 to TRBJ2-5, with D possibly called TRBD1 or TRBD2 (5 bases each). This clonotype was sampled from a woman between 18 and 30 years old in good health. CDR3 sequence reads: CSVESPGTRETQYF. Written as DNA, the CDR3 is TGCAGCGTTGAATCCCCAGGGACCAGAGAGACCCAGTACTTC.